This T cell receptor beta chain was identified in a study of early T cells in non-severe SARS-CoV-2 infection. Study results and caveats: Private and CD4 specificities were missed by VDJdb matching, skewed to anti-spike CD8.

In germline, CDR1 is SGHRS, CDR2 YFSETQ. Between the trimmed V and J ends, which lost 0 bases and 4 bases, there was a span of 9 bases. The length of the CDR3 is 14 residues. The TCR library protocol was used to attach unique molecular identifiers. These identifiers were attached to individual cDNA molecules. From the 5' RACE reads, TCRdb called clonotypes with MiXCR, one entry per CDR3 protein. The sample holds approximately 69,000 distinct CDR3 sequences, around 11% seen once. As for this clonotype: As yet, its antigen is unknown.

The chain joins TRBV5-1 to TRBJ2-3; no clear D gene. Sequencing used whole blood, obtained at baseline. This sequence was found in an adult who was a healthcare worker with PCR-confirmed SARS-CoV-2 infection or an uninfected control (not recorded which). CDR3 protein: CASSLVPPPDTQYF. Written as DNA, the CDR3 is TGCGCCAGCAGCTTGGTTCCCCCGCCAGATACGCAGTATTTT.